A selection of T cell receptor beta chains follows, all from one sample in a study of blood T cell repertoires in COVID-19. TCRdb keeps only in-frame clones here, not all; method: immunoSEQ multiplex PCR. The repertoire holds some 260,000 clones, with approximately 79% as singletons. The sequencing input was PBMCs or T cells enriched from blood (not recorded which). The origin of the receptors is a man aged 25 to 40 with acute COVID-19. The CDR3 runs from the conserved cysteine through the conserved F or W. D genes are given only for firm matches. The size entry is marked missing in some rows and otherwise reads once, few, many or a size class.

j_gene: TRBJ1-3
v_gene: TRBV27
d_gene: NA
abundance: NA
CDR3aa: CASGSLAGNTIYF
CDR3nt: TGTGCCAGCGGGAGTCTGGCTGGAAACACCATATATTTT

j_gene: TRBJ2-3
v_gene: TRBV11-2
d_gene: NA
abundance: NA
CDR3aa: CASSLGVAPGQRDTQYF
CDR3nt: TGTGCCAGCAGCCTTGGGGTAGCGCCCGGGCAACGGGATACGCAGTATTTT

j_gene: TRBJ2-3
v_gene: TRBV5-1
d_gene: TRBD2
abundance: NA
CDR3aa: CASSPTAGGGTDTQYF
CDR3nt: TGCGCCAGCAGCCCCACAGCGGGGGGGGGCACAGATACGCAGTATTTT

j_gene: TRBJ1-3
v_gene: TRBV6-5
d_gene: TRBD1
abundance: NA
CDR3aa: CASRAGTGAGNTIYF
CDR3nt: TGTGCCAGCAGAGCCGGGACAGGGGCTGGAAACACCATATATTTT

j_gene: TRBJ2-5
v_gene: TRBV28
d_gene: TRBD2
abundance: NA
CDR3aa: CASLSGEAGETQYF
CDR3nt: TGTGCCAGCCTTAGCGGGGAGGCGGGAGAGACCCAGTACTTC

j_gene: TRBJ1-1
v_gene: TRBV24-1
d_gene: TRBD1
abundance: NA
CDR3aa: CATSGTGGNTEAFF
CDR3nt: TGTGCCACCAGCGGAACAGGGGGCAACACTGAAGCTTTCTTT

j_gene: TRBJ1-2
v_gene: TRBV19
d_gene: NA
abundance: NA
CDR3aa: CASSSQAHYGYTF
CDR3nt: TGTGCCAGTAGTAGCCAGGCTCACTATGGCTACACCTTC

j_gene: TRBJ2-3
v_gene: TRBV4-2
d_gene: NA
abundance: NA
CDR3aa: CASSQAISGQRVADTQYF
CDR3nt: TGTGCCAGCAGCCAAGCTATCTCCGGACAGAGGGTTGCAGATACGCAGTATTTT

j_gene: TRBJ2-1
v_gene: TRBV10-3
d_gene: TRBD2
abundance: NA
CDR3aa: CASAPGLGINEQFF
CDR3nt: TGTGCCAGCGCTCCGGGACTAGGGATTAATGAGCAGTTCTTC

j_gene: TRBJ1-1
v_gene: TRBV4-2
d_gene: TRBD1
abundance: NA
CDR3aa: CASSQEGQGNTEAFF
CDR3nt: TGTGCCAGCAGCCAAGAAGGACAGGGGAACACTGAAGCTTTCTTT

j_gene: TRBJ1-4
v_gene: TRBV3-1/TRBV3-2
d_gene: NA
abundance: NA
CDR3aa: CASSRRGRVELFF
CDR3nt: TGTGCCAGCAGCCGGCGGGGGCGGGTGGAACTGTTTTTT

j_gene: TRBJ2-5
v_gene: TRBV15
d_gene: NA
abundance: NA
CDR3aa: CATSRDRGETQYF
CDR3nt: TGTGCCACCAGCAGAGATCGGGGGGAGACCCAGTACTTC

j_gene: TRBJ1-5
v_gene: TRBV7-9
d_gene: NA
abundance: once
CDR3aa: CASSLQGSNQPQHF
CDR3nt: TGTGCCAGCAGCCTACAGGGTAGCAATCAGCCCCAGCATTTT

j_gene: TRBJ2-5
v_gene: TRBV24-1
d_gene: NA
abundance: NA
CDR3aa: CATSKADQETQYF
CDR3nt: TGTGCCACCAGTAAGGCGGATCAAGAGACCCAGTACTTC

j_gene: TRBJ1-6
v_gene: TRBV6-5
d_gene: TRBD1
abundance: NA
CDR3aa: CASSYSDRGPAPLHF
CDR3nt: TGTGCCAGCAGTTATTCCGACAGGGGACCTGCACCCCTCCACTTT

j_gene: TRBJ2-1
v_gene: TRBV20-1
d_gene: TRBD1
abundance: NA
CDR3aa: CSAGTGPEQFF
CDR3nt: TGCAGTGCAGGGACAGGGCCTGAGCAGTTCTTC

j_gene: TRBJ1-1
v_gene: TRBV7-2
d_gene: TRBD1
abundance: NA
CDR3aa: CASSSDRATEAFF
CDR3nt: TGTGCCAGCAGCTCCGACAGGGCCACTGAAGCTTTCTTT

j_gene: TRBJ2-1
v_gene: TRBV19
d_gene: TRBD2
abundance: once
CDR3aa: CASRTSGRGNEQFF
CDR3nt: TGTGCCAGTAGGACTAGCGGGAGGGGTAATGAGCAGTTCTTC

j_gene: TRBJ2-4
v_gene: TRBV5-1
d_gene: NA
abundance: NA
CDR3aa: CASSSPDSANIQYF
CDR3nt: TGTGCCAGCAGCTCCCCGGACAGCGCAAACATTCAGTACTTC

j_gene: TRBJ2-1
v_gene: TRBV3-1/TRBV3-2
d_gene: TRBD2
abundance: NA
CDR3aa: CASSPVLADSYNEQFF
CDR3nt: TGTGCCAGCAGCCCCGTCCTAGCGGACTCCTACAATGAGCAGTTCTTC

j_gene: TRBJ2-1
v_gene: TRBV9
d_gene: NA
abundance: NA
CDR3aa: CASSVGTANNEQFF
CDR3nt: TGTGCCAGCAGCGTAGGTACAGCCAACAATGAGCAGTTCTTC

j_gene: TRBJ2-1
v_gene: TRBV5-4
d_gene: TRBD2
abundance: few
CDR3aa: CASRETLAGAYNEQFF
CDR3nt: TGTGCCAGCAGGGAAACCTTAGCGGGCGCCTACAATGAGCAGTTCTTC

j_gene: TRBJ2-6
v_gene: TRBV6-2/TRBV6-3
d_gene: NA
abundance: NA
CDR3aa: CASSSPGGANVLTF
CDR3nt: TGTGCCAGCAGTTCCCCGGGTGGGGCCAACGTCCTGACTTTC

j_gene: TRBJ2-3
v_gene: TRBV11-3
d_gene: NA
abundance: NA
CDR3aa: CASRPRQASTDTQYF
CDR3nt: TGTGCCAGCAGACCCCGGCAGGCTAGCACAGATACGCAGTATTTT

j_gene: TRBJ2-4
v_gene: TRBV19
d_gene: TRBD1
abundance: NA
CDR3aa: CASSIIPRPGGNIQYF
CDR3nt: TGTGCCAGTAGTATAATTCCTCGCCCAGGGGGTAACATTCAGTACTTC

j_gene: TRBJ2-3
v_gene: TRBV6-2/TRBV6-3
d_gene: TRBD2
abundance: NA
CDR3aa: CASSYGGSGNTDTQYF
CDR3nt: TGTGCCAGCAGTTACGGAGGTAGCGGGAACACAGATACGCAGTATTTT

j_gene: TRBJ2-3
v_gene: TRBV19
d_gene: NA
abundance: once
CDR3aa: CASSWQGENTQYF
CDR3nt: TGTGCCAGTTCCTGGCAGGGCGAAAATACGCAGTATTTT

j_gene: TRBJ1-4
v_gene: TRBV11-3
d_gene: NA
abundance: NA
CDR3aa: CASSLISIPGGEKLFF
CDR3nt: TGTGCCAGCAGCTTAATTTCAATCCCGGGTGGTGAAAAACTGTTTTTT

j_gene: TRBJ2-1
v_gene: TRBV7-2
d_gene: NA
abundance: NA
CDR3aa: CASSAQPGSSYNEQFF
CDR3nt: TGTGCCAGCAGCGCACAACCGGGGAGCTCCTACAATGAGCAGTTCTTC

j_gene: TRBJ1-1
v_gene: TRBV6-6
d_gene: NA
abundance: few
CDR3aa: CASRGGDTEAFF
CDR3nt: TGTGCCAGCAGGGGAGGGGACACTGAAGCTTTCTTT

j_gene: TRBJ1-4
v_gene: TRBV6-5
d_gene: NA
abundance: NA
CDR3aa: CASSYRRGSDEKLFF
CDR3nt: TGTGCCAGCAGTTACCGCAGGGGATCTGATGAAAAACTGTTTTTT

j_gene: TRBJ2-3
v_gene: TRBV14
d_gene: NA
abundance: NA
CDR3aa: CASSQVTGDRDTQYF
CDR3nt: TGTGCCAGCAGCCAAGTCACAGGAGACCGAGATACGCAGTATTTT

j_gene: TRBJ1-1
v_gene: TRBV6-1
d_gene: NA
abundance: many
CDR3aa: CASSEILGDTEAFF
CDR3nt: TGTGCCAGCAGTGAAATATTGGGAGACACTGAAGCTTTCTTT

j_gene: TRBJ2-1
v_gene: TRBV9
d_gene: TRBD1
abundance: few
CDR3aa: CASSILGQGYNEQFF
CDR3nt: TGTGCCAGCAGCATCCTAGGACAGGGATACAATGAGCAGTTCTTC

j_gene: TRBJ2-5
v_gene: TRBV7-6
d_gene: TRBD2
abundance: NA
CDR3aa: CASSLVWRGKPSRETQYF
CDR3nt: TGTGCCAGCAGCTTGGTTTGGCGGGGGAAACCAAGCAGAGAGACCCAGTACTTC

j_gene: TRBJ1-5
v_gene: TRBV3-1/TRBV3-2
d_gene: NA
abundance: NA
CDR3aa: CASSHATGGAPEPQHF
CDR3nt: TGTGCCAGCAGCCACGCAACGGGGGGGGCTCCGGAGCCCCAGCATTTT